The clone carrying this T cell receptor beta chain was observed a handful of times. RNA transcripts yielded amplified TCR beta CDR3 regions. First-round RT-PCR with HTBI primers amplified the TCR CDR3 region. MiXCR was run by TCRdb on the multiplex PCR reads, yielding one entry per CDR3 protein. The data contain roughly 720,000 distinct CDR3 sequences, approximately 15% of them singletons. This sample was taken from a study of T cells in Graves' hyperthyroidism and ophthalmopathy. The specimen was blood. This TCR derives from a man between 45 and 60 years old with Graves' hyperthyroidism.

This CDR3 reads CASSIVDSGPLKQFF. CDR3 nucleotides: TGTGCCAGTAGTATAGTTGATAGCGGGCCGTTAAAGCAGTTCTTC. This chain joins TRBV19 and TRBJ2-1, with TRBD2 matching over 7 bases. This CDR3 contains 15 residues. The trim removed 1 base at V and 11 bases at J, leaving 11 bases unmatched. CDR1 and CDR2 (germline): LNHDA, SQIVND (reference sequence).